Presented here are 11 T cell receptor beta chains from one specimen sequenced in a study of technical replicates of blood from a handful of donors. Profiled with immunoSEQ multiplex PCR; TCRdb holds only in-frame clones, not every one. The sample lists some 60,000 clones, roughly 89% occurring once. Sequenced sample: PBMCs. The receptors were gathered from a human donor in good health. Some clones in this sample may be carry-over from other donors' samples.

This rearrangement joins TRBV5-5 to TRBJ1-2, with 8 bases fitting TRBD1. CDR1 SGHKS and CDR2 YYEKEE come from the germline V gene (reference sequence). This CDR3 is built from 14 residues. The ends lost 0 bases at V and 4 bases at J; junction bases unmatched: 2. The DNA of the CDR3 is TGTGCCAGCAGCTTGGCAGGGGGCGCCTATGGCTACACCTTC. It yields the protein CASSLAGGAYGYTF.

The chain links TRBV15 to TRBJ2-7, with a weak D call TRBD2 (6 bases). Between the trimmed V and J ends, which lost 5 bases and 3 bases, there was a span of 11 bases. Germline V gives CDR1 LNHNV, CDR2 YYDKDF (reference sequence). The CDR3 is made up of 13 amino acids. CDR3 amino acids: CATSGAGGYEQYF. The CDR3 nucleotides read TGTGCCACCAGCGGGGCCGGGGGCTACGAGCAGTACTTC.

This clone showed up just once. The chain links TRBV6-6 to TRBJ2-4, with D possibly matching TRBD1 (6 bases). The CDR3 loop spans 13 amino acids. Between the trimmed V and J ends, which lost 2 bases and 7 bases, there was a span of 9 bases. CDR1 is MNHNY, CDR2 SVGAGI, per germline (reference sequence). CDR3 DNA sequence: TGTGCCAGCAGTTACAAGGGGGTGAACATTCAGTACTTC. Protein sequence: CASSYKGVNIQYF.

The V gene is TRBV5-1, the J gene TRBJ1-3; 9 bases match TRBD1. V lost 2 bases, J lost 0 bases, and 9 bases stayed unmatched. The CDR3 has 18 amino acids. Per the germline V gene, CDR1 is SGHRS and CDR2 is YFSETQ. CDR3: CASSFAGTGPYSGNTIYF. The DNA of the CDR3 is TGCGCCAGCAGCTTCGCAGGGACAGGGCCCTACTCTGGAAACACCATATATTTT.

The chain carries TRBV7-7 and TRBJ2-7; possible D gene TRBD2, 6 bases. Germline V gene lookup returns CDR1 SSHAT and CDR2 FNYEAQ (reference sequence). The CDR3 has 14 residues. Between the trimmed V and J ends, which lost 5 bases and 1 base, there was a span of 12 bases. The CDR3 spells CASSTRLDSYEQYF. In DNA, the CDR3 is TGTGCCAGCAGCACTCGACTAGATTCCTACGAGCAGTACTTC. Full variable domain (remainder filled in from reference TRBV7-7 and TRBJ2-7): GAGVSQSPRYKVTKRGQDVTLRCDPISSHATLYWYQQALGQGPEFLTYFNYEAQPDKSGLPSDRFSAERPEGSISTLTIQRTEQRDSAMYRCASSTRLDSYEQYFGPGTRLTVT.

The chain combines TRBV27 with TRBJ1-1; TRBD1 is a possible D gene (5 bases). The V and J ends lost 6 bases and 1 base respectively, with 15 bases between them. CDR3 length equals 15 residues. The V gene's germline CDR1 is MNHEY and CDR2 SMNVEV (reference sequence). The CDR3 DNA follows: TGTGCCAGCAGACCAACACAGGTGAAGAACACTGAAGCTTTCTTT. Its translation: CASRPTQVKNTEAFF.

The chain recombines TRBV4-3 with TRBJ2-3; D ambiguous. The ends were cut back, 2 bases at V and 0 bases at J, with 9 bases in the middle. The CDR3 totals 15 residues. CDR1 LGHNA and CDR2 YSLEER come from the germline V gene. The CDR3 sequence is CASSQRYLSTDTQYF. CDR3 DNA sequence: TGCGCCAGCAGCCAACGTTATCTTAGCACAGATACGCAGTATTTT.

This clone turned up a few times. J is TRBJ1-6 and V is TRBV7-9; TRBD1 aligns across 9 bases. The V gene end was trimmed by 6 bases and the J gene end by 7 bases; junction bases not matched to a gene: 4. In germline, CDR1 is SEHNR, CDR2 FQNEAQ (reference sequence). This CDR3 is 14 amino acids long. The CDR3 DNA is TGTGCCAGCAGGCGGACAGGGGAGAATTCACCCCTCCACTTT. Translated: CASRRTGENSPLHF.

The chain couples TRBV2 to TRBJ2-5; 9 nucleotides line up with TRBD1. CDR1 and CDR2 (germline): SNHLY, FYNNEI. V lost 8 bases to trimming and J lost 0 bases; unmatched junction nucleotides: 7. This CDR3 comprises 15 residues. CDR3 loop: CASDPGTGYQETQYF. Here the CDR3 DNA reads TGTGCCAGCGACCCCGGGACAGGGTACCAAGAGACCCAGTACTTC.

The gene calls are TRBV25-1 and TRBJ2-1; 7 bases align to TRBD1. This CDR3 comprises 12 residues. V lost 10 bases to trimming and J lost 7 bases; unmatched junction nucleotides: 7. In germline, CDR1 is MGHDK, CDR2 SYGVNS. The CDR3 here is CAISTGRNEQFF. The DNA of the CDR3 is TGTGCCATCTCGACAGGGCGGAATGAGCAGTTCTTC.

The chain uses TRBV7-2 and TRBJ2-7; D remains ambiguous. The germline gives CDR1 SGHTA, CDR2 FQGNSA. This CDR3 comprises 18 residues. Trimming took off 5 bases at V and 3 bases at J, with 26 bases between the two ends. CDR3 sequence (DNA): TGTGCCAGCAGCCCTAGTGGCGTACCCGGAACGGTAATCTACGAGCAGTACTTC. Residues: CASSPSGVPGTVIYEQYF.